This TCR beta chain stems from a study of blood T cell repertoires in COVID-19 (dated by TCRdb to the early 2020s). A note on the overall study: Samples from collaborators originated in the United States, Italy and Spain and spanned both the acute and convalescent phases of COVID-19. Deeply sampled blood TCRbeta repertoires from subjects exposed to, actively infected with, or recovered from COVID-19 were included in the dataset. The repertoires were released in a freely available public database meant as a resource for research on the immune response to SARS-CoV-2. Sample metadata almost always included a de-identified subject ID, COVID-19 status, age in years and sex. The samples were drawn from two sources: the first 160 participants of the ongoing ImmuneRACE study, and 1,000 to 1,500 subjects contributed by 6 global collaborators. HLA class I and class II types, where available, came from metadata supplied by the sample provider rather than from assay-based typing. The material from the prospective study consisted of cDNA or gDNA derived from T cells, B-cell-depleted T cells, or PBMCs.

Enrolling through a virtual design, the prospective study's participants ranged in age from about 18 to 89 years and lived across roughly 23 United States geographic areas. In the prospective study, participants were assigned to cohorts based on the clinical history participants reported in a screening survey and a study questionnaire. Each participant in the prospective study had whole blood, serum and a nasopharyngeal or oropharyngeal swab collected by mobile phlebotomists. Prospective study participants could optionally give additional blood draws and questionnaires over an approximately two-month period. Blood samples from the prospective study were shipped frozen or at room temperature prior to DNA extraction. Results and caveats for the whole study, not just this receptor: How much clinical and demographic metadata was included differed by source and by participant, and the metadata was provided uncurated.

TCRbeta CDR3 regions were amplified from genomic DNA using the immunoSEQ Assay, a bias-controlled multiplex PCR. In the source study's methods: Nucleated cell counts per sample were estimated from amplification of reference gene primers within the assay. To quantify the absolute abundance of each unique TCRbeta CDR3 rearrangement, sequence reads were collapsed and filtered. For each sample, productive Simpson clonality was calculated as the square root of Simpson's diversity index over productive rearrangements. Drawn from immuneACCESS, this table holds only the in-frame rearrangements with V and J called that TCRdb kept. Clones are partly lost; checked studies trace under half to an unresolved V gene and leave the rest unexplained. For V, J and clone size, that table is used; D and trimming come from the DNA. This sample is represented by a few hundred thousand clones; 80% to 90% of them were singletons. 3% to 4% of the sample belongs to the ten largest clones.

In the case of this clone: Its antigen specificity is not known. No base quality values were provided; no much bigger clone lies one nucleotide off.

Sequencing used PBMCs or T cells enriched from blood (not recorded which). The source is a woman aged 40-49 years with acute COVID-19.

CDR3 protein: CASTTSGREKNEQFF. Read as DNA, the sequence is TGTGCCAGCACTACTAGCGGGAGGGAAAAAAATGAGCAGTTCTTC. The rearranged segments are TRBV28 and TRBJ2-1; the junction holds 13 bases that match TRBD2. The junction shows trimming of 7 bases on V and 7 bases on J, and the gene matches do not reach 7 bases of it. Counted from cysteine to phenylalanine, this CDR3 has 15 amino acids. The CDR3 DNA has 45 bases and is translated from base 1. CDR1 MDHEN and CDR2 SYDVKM were looked up in the germline V gene. The full variable domain, with segments outside the CDR3 supplied by the reference TRBV28 and TRBJ2-1 proteins, appears as DVKVTQSSRYLVKRTGEKVFLECVQDMDHENMFWYRQDPGLGLRLIYFSYDVKMKEKGDIPEGYSVSREKKERFSLILESASTNQTSMYLCASTTSGREKNEQFFGPGTRLTVL.